This T cell receptor beta chain emerged from a study of T cell responses to AZD1222 COVID-19 vaccine. Findings of the study overall: Clonal diversity may have been underestimated, and the donors were mostly white British, with more females than males. Spike-specific TCR breadth and depth rose after two AZD1222 doses.

TCRdb keeps only in-frame clones here, not all; method: immunoSEQ multiplex PCR. Found here are about 76,000 clones, over 60% of them singletons; the top ten hold approximately 27%. Germline-derived CDR1 and CDR2 are DFQATT and SNEGSKA (reference sequence). Losses at the gene ends were 3 bases for V and 5 bases for J; bases not matched to a gene: 3. The CDR3 length is 15 residues. Turning to this clone: Its matching antigen is unknown.

The chain carries TRBV20-1 and TRBJ2-1; the match to TRBD2 covers 14 bases. The receptor was derived from an adult who received the MenACWY meningococcal vaccine as a control. The sequenced sample was peripheral blood, obtained 28 days after the second dose of the MenACWY control vaccine. CDR3 coding DNA: TGCAGTGCTAGTGGGACTAGCGGGAGCCACAATGAGCAGTTCTTC. Translated, it gives CSASGTSGSHNEQFF.